A single sample is the source of the 21 T cell receptor beta chains below, sequenced in a study of Ad26.COV2.S vaccination and SARS-CoV-2 variants. The repertoire was sequenced with immunoSEQ multiplex PCR; TCRdb's copy has only in-frame clones and lacks some. The data hold some 500,000 clones, with 89% observed a single time. Treatment of the sample: roughly 19 received Ad26.COV2.S at low or high dose, single or two shots; five or six received placebo; per-sample allocation not given. Specimens were obtained on day 63 following the first vaccine or placebo injection. Specimen: peripheral blood, collected in a trial of Ad26.COV2.S vaccine versus placebo. The source of these receptors is a person between 18 and 60 years old who received the Ad26.COV2.S COVID-19 vaccine or a placebo.

The gene calls are TRBV7-8 and TRBJ2-7; 8 positions match TRBD1. Germline V CDR1 and CDR2: SGHVS, FQNEAQ. After removal of 3 bases from V and 3 bases from J, the junction contained 1 base not matched to a gene. This CDR3 region has 13 residues. CDR3 nucleotides: TGTGCCAGCAGCTTCGGACAGGGCTACGAGCAGTACTTC. Translating gives CASSFGQGYEQYF. The complete variable domain, with remaining parts taken from reference TRBV7-8 and TRBJ2-7, reads GAGVSQSPRYKVAKRGQDVALRCDPISGHVSLFWYQQALGQGPEFLTYFQNEAQLDKSGLPSDRFFAERPEGSVSTLKIQRTQQEDSAVYLCASSFGQGYEQYFGPGTRLTVT.

V and J are TRBV28 and TRBJ2-5, with D possibly being TRBD1 (8 bases). The CDR3 loop spans 13 amino acids. CDR1 is MDHEN and CDR2 is SYDVKM in the germline V gene. V lost 4 bases and J 5 bases, leaving 11 bases between the germline ends. The CDR3 loop reads CASSSQGGETQYF. The CDR3 nucleotides are TGTGCCAGCAGTTCACAGGGGGGGGAGACCCAGTACTTC.

The chain has TRBV5-4 and TRBJ2-3; 11 nucleotides align to TRBD1. Per the germline V gene, CDR1 is SGHNT and CDR2 is YYREEE (reference sequence). Trimming cost V 4 bases and J 4 bases; bases outside gene matches: 5. The CDR3 extends over 15 amino acids. CDR3 region: CASSAPGQGADTQYF. The CDR3 DNA reads as TGTGCCAGCAGCGCCCCGGGACAGGGGGCAGATACGCAGTATTTT.

The chain employs TRBV6-1 and TRBJ2-7; D possibly corresponds to TRBD1 (5 bases). This CDR3 is built from 15 residues. Germline assignment: CDR1 MNHNS and CDR2 SASEGT. V dropped 2 bases and J dropped 3 bases, with 14 bases sitting between them. This CDR3 is CASSETGWWNYEQYF. CDR3 DNA: TGTGCCAGCAGTGAAACAGGATGGTGGAACTACGAGCAGTACTTC.

For the CDR3, the DNA is TGTGCCAGCAGCCAAGATCAGGGTCTAGCGGGAGGCAACGGGCCCCGCGAGCAGTACGTC. Translation: CASSQDQGLAGGNGPREQYV. The rearrangement uses TRBV3-1 (or the pseudogene TRBV3-2) and TRBJ2-7; 11 bases are a match to TRBD2. From germline, CDR1 is LGHDT and CDR2 YNNKEL (reference sequence). V was clipped by 0 bases and J by 6 bases; unmatched bases: 19. This CDR3 has 20 residues.

The chain uses TRBV25-1 and TRBJ2-7; D possibly corresponds to TRBD2 (7 bases). V dropped 8 bases and J dropped 0 bases, with 17 bases sitting between them. Germline V gene lookup returns CDR1 MGHDK and CDR2 SYGVNS. The CDR3 has 15 residues. CDR3 sequence reads: CASSLGGHLSYEQYF. As DNA, the CDR3 is TGTGCCAGCTCATTGGGGGGGCACCTCTCCTACGAGCAGTACTTC.

The chain carries TRBV19 and TRBJ1-4; D ambiguous. The germline CDR1 and CDR2 sequences are LNHDA and SQIVND (reference sequence). The CDR3 is made up of 13 amino acids. Trimming stripped 3 bases from V and 8 bases from J, with 10 bases between. The CDR3 region has the DNA TGTGCCAGTAGTATTGATTTCGGGGAAAAACTGTTTTTT. It yields the protein CASSIDFGEKLFF.

This chain uses TRBV4-1 with TRBJ2-3; D is tentatively TRBD1 or TRBD2 (5 bases each). Germline values: CDR1 MGHRA, CDR2 YSYEKL. V was cut by 3 bases and J by 0 bases, with 13 bases left in between. CDR3 length: 16 residues. The CDR3: CASSQMPGPSTDTQYF. The DNA of the CDR3 is TGCGCCAGCAGCCAGATGCCGGGACCAAGCACAGATACGCAGTATTTT.

The chain is built from TRBV12-3 or TRBV12-4 and TRBJ2-5, with D perhaps TRBD1 or TRBD2 (5 bases each). The CDR3 contains 13 residues. V dropped 3 bases and J dropped 5 bases, with 10 bases sitting between them. The CDR3 here is CASSFQGGETQYF. In DNA, the CDR3 is TGTGCCAGCAGTTTTCAGGGCGGGGAGACCCAGTACTTC.

V is TRBV7-2 and J is TRBJ2-7; D is perhaps TRBD2 (5 bases). CDR3 size: 15 residues. The V and J ends lost 3 bases and 2 bases respectively, with 14 bases between them. Germline V CDR1 and CDR2: SGHTA, FQGNSA. DNA for the CDR3: TGTGCCAGCAGCTTGGGTCGGGGTAATCCCTACGAGCAGTACTTC. This translates into CASSLGRGNPYEQYF.

The chain joins TRBV19 to TRBJ2-6, with D unresolved. The CDR3 sequence is 20 residues long. Germline V gives CDR1 LNHDA, CDR2 SQIVND (reference sequence). Trimming cost V 3 bases and J 0 bases, with 21 bases left between them. The CDR3 spells CASSMIPGSHANSGANVLTF. The CDR3 DNA is TGTGCCAGTAGTATGATCCCCGGTTCCCACGCAAACTCTGGGGCCAACGTCCTGACTTTC.

The genes are TRBV7-2 and TRBJ2-1; no reliable D call. Germline-derived CDR1 and CDR2 are SGHTA and FQGNSA. The V end lost 1 base, the J end lost 5 bases, and 9 bases lay between the germline ends. This CDR3 has 14 residues. CDR3 nucleotide sequence: TGTGCCAGCAGCTTAGACAGAGCCAACAATGAGCAGTTCTTC. It specifies CASSLDRANNEQFF. The whole variable domain, filled in from reference TRBV7-2 and TRBJ2-1, reads GAGVSQSPSNKVTEKGKDVELRCDPISGHTALYWYRQSLGQGLEFLIYFQGNSAPDKSGLPSDRFSAERTGGSVSTLTIQRTQQEDSAVYLCASSLDRANNEQFFGPGTRLTVL.

This clone was seen a single time. This rearrangement joins TRBV3-1 (or the pseudogene TRBV3-2) to TRBJ1-6; D ambiguous. CDR1 and CDR2 (germline): LGHDT, YNNKEL (reference sequence). Trimming left V 0 bases short and J 10 bases short, with 10 bases between. The CDR3 is made up of 14 amino acids. The CDR3 DNA sequence: TGTGCCAGCAGCCAAGACTCTCGTGGATCACCCCTCCACTTT. This translates into CASSQDSRGSPLHF.

The CDR3 sequence is CASSPSVVGETQYF. The CDR3 DNA reads TGCGCCAGCAGCCCCTCAGTGGTGGGGGAGACCCAGTACTTC. The V and J genes are TRBV5-1 and TRBJ2-5; D is undetermined. V was pared by 4 bases and J by 5 bases, with 15 bases between. Looked up from germline, CDR1 is SGHRS and CDR2 is YFSETQ. The CDR3 sequence is 14 residues long.

V and J are TRBV4-3 and TRBJ2-3, with 8 bases identical to TRBD2. V was pared by 4 bases and J by 4 bases, with 10 bases of the junction left unmatched. The length of the CDR3 is 16 residues. Germline V gives CDR1 LGHNA, CDR2 YSLEER. The CDR3 DNA reads as TGCGCCAGCAGCCGACTGAGCGGGAGCCCTGCAGATACGCAGTATTTT. Translated, it gives CASSRLSGSPADTQYF.

The sample holds a few counts of this clone. The chain carries TRBV5-4 and TRBJ2-2; 9 bases agree with TRBD2. The CDR3 runs 17 residues. Per the germline V gene, CDR1 is SGHNT and CDR2 is YYREEE (reference sequence). Trimming at V came to 4 bases and at J to 4 bases, leaving 11 bases not matched to a gene. The CDR3 reads CASSPISGGSGTGELFF. In DNA, the CDR3 is TGTGCCAGCAGCCCTATTAGCGGGGGTAGTGGCACCGGGGAGCTGTTTTTT.

The V gene is TRBV29-1, the J gene TRBJ1-1; D is uncertain. CDR3 size: 12 residues. Germline-derived CDR1 and CDR2 are SQVTM and ANQGSEA. V shed 5 bases and J shed 4 bases, with 11 bases lying between them. CDR3 residues: CSVIRIGTEAFF. The CDR3 nucleotides are TGCAGCGTTATCAGGATCGGCACTGAAGCTTTCTTT.

The V gene is TRBV18, the J gene TRBJ1-5; no firm D call. V was pared by 5 bases and J by 7 bases, with 15 bases between. CDR1 and CDR2 (germline): KGHSH, LQKENI. The CDR3 extends over 14 amino acids. The CDR3 region is CASSTTSAGQPQHF. The CDR3 DNA follows: TGTGCCAGCTCAACTACTTCAGCTGGGCAGCCCCAGCATTTT. The full variable domain, with the rest looked up from reference TRBV18 and TRBJ1-5, is NAGVMQNPRHLVRRRGQEARLRCSPMKGHSHVYWYRQLPEEGLKFMVYLQKENIIDESGMPKERFSAEFPKEGPSILRIQQVVRGDSAAYFCASSTTSAGQPQHFGDGTRLSIL.

J is TRBJ2-1 and V is TRBV28; 8 positions match TRBD1. V shed 4 bases and J 0 bases; nucleotides not matched to a gene: 8. This CDR3 comprises 17 residues. Germline CDR1 reads MDHEN; CDR2 reads SYDVKM. The DNA of the CDR3 is TGTGCCAGCAGTTATAGGACAGGGTCAAGCTCCTACAATGAGCAGTTCTTC. Translation: CASSYRTGSSSYNEQFF.

The chain carries TRBV11-2 and TRBJ1-1; 8 bases fit TRBD1. Germline trimming cut 4 bases from V and 1 base from J; bases unmatched to any gene: 5. Germline V gene sequence: CDR1 SGHAT, CDR2 FQNNGV. This CDR3 has 15 residues. The CDR3 spells CASSSGQGTNTEAFF. The CDR3 nucleotides are TGTGCCAGCAGCTCTGGACAGGGTACGAACACTGAAGCTTTCTTT.

This clone showed up just once. The chain uses TRBV6-5 and TRBJ1-5; D is possibly TRBD1 (5 bases). Per the germline V gene, CDR1 is MNHEY and CDR2 is SVGAGI. The CDR3 length is 15 residues. V lost 6 bases, J lost 0 bases, and 12 bases lay in between. CDR3 loop: CASRRDQGSNQPQHF. The CDR3 coding sequence is TGTGCCAGCAGAAGGGACCAGGGTAGCAATCAGCCCCAGCATTTT.